This T cell receptor beta chain was obtained from a study of T-cell memory formation after mild COVID-19. CDR3 length: 15 amino acids. Trimming shortened V by 3 bases and J by 4 bases, and 15 bases separated the two germline ends. Study-level points and caveats: Clones shrinking between day 15 and 85 showed a balanced CD4/CD8 split, and those that grew later tilted toward CD4+. Pre-infection memory carried some responding clones, suggesting that cross-reactive memory joined.

This clonotype was detected a few times. Its matching antigen is unknown. TCRalpha and TCRbeta libraries used 5'RACE with constant-segment primers and UMIs. TCRdb itself ran the 5' RACE reads through MiXCR, one entry per CDR3 protein. The profile covers fewer than 95,000 distinct CDR3 sequences, with about an eighth appearing a single time and roughly a quarter taken by the ten largest. The sequence came from an adult woman who had mild COVID-19 (a few samples of this study predate the infection). Cell type and time point are not known. Material for sequencing was PBMCs or a T cell subset sorted from them (not recorded which). This chain links TRBV12-3 or TRBV12-4 with TRBJ1-2; a possible D gene is TRBD1 (6 bases). The CDR3 loop is CASSLREQGRYGYTF. The DNA of the CDR3 is TGTGCCAGCAGTTTGAGGGAACAGGGCCGCTATGGCTACACCTTC.